These 19 T cell receptor beta chains came from one sample sequenced in a study of T cell changes during pregnancy in multiple sclerosis (dated by TCRdb to between 2018 and 2020). The library relied on the immunoSEQ multiplex PCR assay. Imported from immuneACCESS, the table was reduced by TCRdb to in-frame sequences with V and J called. These copies leave out some clones; in studies compared against another copy, an unresolved V gene accounts for under half, and the cause of the remainder is not known. The sample table holds fewer than 60,000 clones, of which approximately 91% were seen once. Together, the top ten hold approximately 1.3% of the sample. Here the sequenced sample was peripheral blood, taken in the second trimester of pregnancy. The receptors here all came from a female donor with multiple sclerosis, enrolled in a pregnancy study.

This sequence joins TRBV4-3 and TRBJ2-3; TRBD2 might be the D (5 bases). V was shortened by 0 bases and J by 5 bases, with 12 bases between the two germline ends. The V gene's germline CDR1 is LGHNA and CDR2 YSLEER. This CDR3 is built from 15 residues. In DNA form, the CDR3 reads TGCGCCAGCAGCCAAGAAGGGCAGGCGGGAGATACGCAGTATTTT. As protein: CASSQEGQAGDTQYF.

The chain links TRBV27 to TRBJ1-2, with D uncertain. This CDR3 is 13 amino acids long. Germline V gene lookup returns CDR1 MNHEY and CDR2 SMNVEV (reference sequence). Trimming stripped 9 bases from V and 9 bases from J, with 20 bases between. This CDR3 reads CARPPGEEYSYTF. CDR3 in DNA: TGTGCCAGGCCCCCTGGGGAGGAGTATAGCTACACCTTC.

Concerning this clone itself: The sample contains more than one DNA sequence encoding this CDR3. The genes are TRBV30 and TRBJ1-1; D gene unclear. V was pared by 2 bases and J by 0 bases, with 7 bases between. Germline V gives CDR1 GTSNPN, CDR2 SVGIG (reference sequence). This CDR3 is built from 13 residues. CDR3 loop: CAWSSGMNTEAFF. CDR3 in DNA: TGTGCCTGGAGTTCGGGGATGAACACTGAAGCTTTCTTT.

This rearrangement joins TRBV5-1 to TRBJ2-7; 9 nucleotides align to TRBD1. Germline V gives CDR1 SGHRS, CDR2 YFSETQ. This CDR3 is built from 16 residues. With 3 bases clipped from V and 1 base from J, the junction kept 8 bases outside the gene matches. CDR3 residues: CASSSPGQGLSYEQYF. The CDR3 DNA reads TGCGCCAGCAGCTCACCGGGACAGGGATTGTCCTACGAGCAGTACTTC.

The gene calls are TRBV2 and TRBJ2-7; TRBD1 agrees at 10 bases. From germline, CDR1 is SNHLY and CDR2 FYNNEI. The trim removed 4 bases at V and 7 bases at J, leaving 10 bases unmatched. The CDR3 consists of 15 residues. CDR3 protein: CASSVIRQGAREQYF. Written as DNA, the CDR3 is TGTGCCAGCAGTGTGATTAGACAGGGGGCAAGGGAGCAGTACTTC.

The V gene is TRBV15, the J gene TRBJ2-1, with a tentative D call TRBD1 (6 bases). The V gene lost 0 bases and the J gene lost 9 bases, with 9 bases spanning the gap. The CDR3 sequence is 13 residues long. From germline, CDR1 is LNHNV and CDR2 YYDKDF (reference sequence). CDR3 DNA: TGTGCCACCAGCAGAGATAGAGGGGGTGAGCAGTTCTTC. Translation: CATSRDRGGEQFF.

The chain uses TRBV2 and TRBJ1-2; 8 nucleotides agree with TRBD1. V gave up 5 bases and J gave up 2 bases; unmatched junction bases: 1. The CDR3 runs 13 residues. Germline-derived CDR1 and CDR2 are SNHLY and FYNNEI. The chain's CDR3 is CASSRQGNYGYTF. CDR3 sequence (DNA): TGTGCCAGCAGTCGACAGGGGAACTATGGCTACACCTTC.

The chain joins TRBV9 to TRBJ1-3, with TRBD1 as a possible D gene (6 bases). Trimming pared 4 bases from V and 1 base from J, leaving 12 bases between. The CDR3 is made up of 15 amino acids. Per the germline V gene, CDR1 is SGDLS and CDR2 is YYNGEE. DNA of the CDR3: TGTGCCAGCAGCCCGGGGGGGGCTTCTGGAAACACCATATATTTT. This sequence encodes CASSPGGASGNTIYF.

The V call is TRBV14, the J call TRBJ2-7; no reliable D call. The CDR3 has 14 residues. Germline lookup yields CDR1 SGHDN and CDR2 FVKESK. Between the trimmed V and J ends, which lost 3 bases and 0 bases, there was a span of 9 bases. The CDR3 is CASSHFEFSYEQYF. The CDR3 region has the DNA TGTGCCAGCAGCCATTTCGAGTTCTCCTACGAGCAGTACTTC.

CDR3 DNA sequence: TGTGCCAGTAGTATTCGACAAAATAGCAATCAGCCCCAGCATTTT. It is translated as CASSIRQNSNQPQHF. The chain uses TRBV19 and TRBJ1-5; no reliable D call. Germline CDR1 reads LNHDA; CDR2 reads SQIVND (reference sequence). Between the trimmed V and J ends, which lost 3 bases and 0 bases, there was a span of 9 bases. The CDR3 is 15 residues long. Drawing the rest from reference TRBV19 and TRBJ1-5, the complete variable domain is DGGITQSPKYLFRKEGQNVTLSCEQNLNHDAMYWYRQDPGQGLRLIYYSQIVNDFQKGDIAEGYSVSREKKESFPLTVTSAQKNPTAFYLCASSIRQNSNQPQHFGDGTRLSIL.

This rearrangement joins TRBV18 to TRBJ2-1; 8 bases align to TRBD1. V shed 3 bases and J 2 bases; nucleotides not matched to a gene: 6. The CDR3 runs to 16 residues. Germline-derived CDR1 and CDR2 are KGHSH and LQKENI. The CDR3 nucleotides read TGTGCCAGCTCACCGCGGACAGGGTGGACCTACAATGAGCAGTTCTTC. Translating gives CASSPRTGWTYNEQFF.

The V call is TRBV27, the J call TRBJ2-2; D gene uncertain. V was trimmed by 4 bases and J by 6 bases, leaving 6 bases between them. The germline gives CDR1 MNHEY, CDR2 SMNVEV (reference sequence). This CDR3 region has 12 residues. The CDR3, as DNA: TGTGCCAGCAGTTCCGCGGCCGGGGAGCTGTTTTTT. Its protein is CASSSAAGELFF.

This chain connects TRBV7-2 to TRBJ2-2; 10 bases line up with TRBD1. The germline gives CDR1 SGHTA, CDR2 FQGNSA. Trimming removed 5 bases from V and 7 bases from J; junction bases left unmatched: 10. The CDR3 runs 16 residues. CDR3 DNA: TGTGCCAGCAGCCTCCGGGACAGGGGTCTAGTCGGGGAGCTGTTTTTT. Its translation is CASSLRDRGLVGELFF.

This sequence joins TRBV4-3 and TRBJ2-1; a possible D gene is TRBD1 (6 bases). The V gene's germline CDR1 is LGHNA and CDR2 YSLEER. The CDR3 runs 16 residues. The V and J ends lost 4 bases and 2 bases respectively, with 15 bases between them. In DNA form, the CDR3 reads TGCGCCAGCAGCCGCTGGGGGCAGGCTACCTACAATGAGCAGTTCTTC. This translates into CASSRWGQATYNEQFF.

The chain employs TRBV12-1 and TRBJ1-2; TRBD1, as called in the table, went unchecked against the DNA. TRBV12-1 is recorded as a pseudogene. The CDR3 has 18 amino acids. This CDR3 is CASSFGVIPPGHRYGYTF. CDR3 nucleotide sequence: TGTGCCAGCAGCTTTGGGGTTATCCCTCCTGGACACCGATATGGCTACACCTTC.

The chain employs TRBV6-5 and TRBJ1-2; D perhaps matches TRBD1 (6 bases). Looked up from germline, CDR1 is MNHEY and CDR2 is SVGAGI. The CDR3 is 14 amino acids. The germline V and J ends were trimmed by 0 bases and 5 bases, with 10 bases remaining between them. This CDR3 reads CASSYSQGIYGYTF. DNA of the CDR3: TGTGCCAGCAGTTACTCACAGGGTATTTATGGCTACACCTTC.

Only a few counts were recorded for this clone. The chain joins TRBV20-1 to TRBJ2-3; D may be TRBD2 (5 bases). V was pared by 6 bases and J by 9 bases, with 13 bases between. CDR3 size: 11 residues. In germline, CDR1 is DFQATT, CDR2 SNEGSKA (reference sequence). The CDR3 DNA is TGCAGTGCGGAAAGGACGGGGACGCAGTATTTT. It translates to CSAERTGTQYF.

The V gene is TRBV28, the J gene TRBJ1-5; TRBD1 matches at 9 bases. The CDR3 length is 15 residues. CDR1 and CDR2 from the germline V gene are MDHEN and SYDVKM. With 3 bases clipped from V and 5 bases from J, the junction kept 5 bases outside the gene matches. The CDR3 DNA reads TGTGCCAGCAGTTTCTTGGACAGGGGAGATCAGCCCCAGCATTTT. This codes for CASSFLDRGDQPQHF.

This rearrangement joins TRBV19 to TRBJ2-2; TRBD1 agrees at 7 bases. The junction had 3 bases not matched to a gene; V was cut back by 5 bases and J by 0 bases. The CDR3 runs to 15 residues. Germline assignment: CDR1 LNHDA and CDR2 SQIVND (reference sequence). For the CDR3, the DNA is TGTGCCAGTAGTCAGGGGGACCCGAACACCGGGGAGCTGTTTTTT. It encodes CASSQGDPNTGELFF.